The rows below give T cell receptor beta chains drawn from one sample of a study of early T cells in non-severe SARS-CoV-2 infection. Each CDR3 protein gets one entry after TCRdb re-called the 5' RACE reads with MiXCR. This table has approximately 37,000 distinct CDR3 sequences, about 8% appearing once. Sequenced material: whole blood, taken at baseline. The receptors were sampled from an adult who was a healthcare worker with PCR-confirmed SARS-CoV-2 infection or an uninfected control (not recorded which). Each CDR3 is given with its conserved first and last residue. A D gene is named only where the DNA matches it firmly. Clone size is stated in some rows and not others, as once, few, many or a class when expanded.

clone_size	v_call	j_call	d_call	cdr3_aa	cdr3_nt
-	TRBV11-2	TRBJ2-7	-	CASSSVAREQYF	TGTGCCAGCAGCTCAGTAGCGAGAGAGCAGTACTTC
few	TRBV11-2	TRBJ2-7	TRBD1	CASSLTGYEQYF	TGTGCCAGCAGTTTGACAGGGTACGAGCAGTACTTC
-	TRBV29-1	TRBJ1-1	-	CSVVGGIATEAFF	TGCAGCGTTGTAGGAGGGATTGCCACTGAAGCTTTCTTT
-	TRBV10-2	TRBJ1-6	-	CASTADHVNSPLHF	TGCGCCAGCACCGCGGATCACGTCAATTCACCCCTCCACTTT
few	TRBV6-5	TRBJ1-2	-	CASIGLNGYTF	TGTGCCAGCATCGGGCTAAATGGCTACACCTTC
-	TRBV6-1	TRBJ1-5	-	CASSEEREGRGPQHF	TGTGCCAGCAGTGAAGAACGGGAGGGTCGAGGGCCCCAGCATTTT
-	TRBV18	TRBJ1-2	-	CASSPTAAYGYTF	TGTGCCAGCTCACCAACGGCAGCTTATGGCTACACCTTC
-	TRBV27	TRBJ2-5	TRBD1	CASGRDRGRETQYF	TGTGCCAGCGGCCGGGACAGGGGGAGAGAGACCCAGTACTTC
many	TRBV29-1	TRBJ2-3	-	CSVESPAVGSTDTQYF	TGCAGCGTTGAAAGCCCAGCGGTGGGTAGCACAGATACGCAGTATTTT
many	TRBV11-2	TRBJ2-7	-	CASSLVRRQKNEQYF	TGTGCCAGCAGCTTAGTACGGCGGCAGAAGAACGAGCAGTACTTC
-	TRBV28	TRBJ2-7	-	CASSFAAGRTYEQYF	TGTGCCAGCAGTTTCGCCGCCGGCAGGACCTACGAGCAGTACTTC
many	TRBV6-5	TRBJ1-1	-	CASSYWENTEAFF	TGTGCCAGCAGTTACTGGGAGAACACTGAAGCTTTCTTT
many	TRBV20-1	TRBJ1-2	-	CSARGHTDLYGYTF	TGCAGTGCTAGAGGACATACAGATCTCTATGGCTACACCTTC
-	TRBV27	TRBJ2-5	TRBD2	CASSLWAGEETQYF	TGTGCCAGCAGTTTATGGGCGGGAGAAGAGACCCAGTACTTC
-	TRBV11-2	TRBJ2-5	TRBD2	CASSLEVALAGGETQYF	TGTGCCAGCAGCTTAGAAGTAGCACTAGCGGGGGGAGAGACCCAGTACTTC
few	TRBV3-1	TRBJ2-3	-	CASSPGTPGDTQYF	TGTGCCAGCAGCCCCGGGACTCCGGGGGATACGCAGTATTTT
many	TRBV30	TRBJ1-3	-	CAWTPDRFSSGNTIYF	TGTGCCTGGACCCCCGACAGGTTCTCGTCTGGAAACACCATATATTTT
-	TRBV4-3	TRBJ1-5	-	CASSQGMSNQPQHF	TGCGCCAGCAGCCAAGGCATGAGCAATCAGCCCCAGCATTTT
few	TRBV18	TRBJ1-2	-	CASSPNPGRYGYTF	TGTGCCAGCTCACCAAATCCTGGGCGTTATGGCTACACCTTC
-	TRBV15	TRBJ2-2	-	CATSTGGETGELFF	TGTGCCACCAGCACTGGGGGTGAGACCGGGGAGCTGTTTTTT
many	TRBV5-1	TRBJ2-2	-	CASSGGRINTGELFF	TGCGCCAGCAGCGGGGGACGGATTAACACCGGGGAGCTGTTTTTT
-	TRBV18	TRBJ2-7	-	CASSPGSSYEQYF	TGTGCCAGCTCACCCGGGAGCTCCTACGAGCAGTACTTC